This TCR beta chain was sequenced in a study of T-cell memory formation after mild COVID-19. About the study: Among the donors, TCR clusters were largely specific to each donor.

V gave up 0 bases and J gave up 6 bases; unmatched junction bases: 1. From germline, CDR1 is MGHRA and CDR2 YSYEKL. CDR3 size: 15 residues. Study-wide points: Clones which contracted sat mainly in CM and EM if CD4+, and in EMRA if CD8+. Some responding clones appeared in pre-infection memory, suggesting cross-reactive memory joined.

This clonotype appeared many times. The antigen remains unidentified. 5'RACE primed at constant segments yielded TCR alpha and TCR beta cDNA libraries bearing sample barcodes and UMIs. MiXCR was run by TCRdb on the 5' RACE reads, yielding one entry per CDR3 protein. Counted here are just under 150,000 distinct CDR3 sequences, about 6% occurring once; the ten biggest clones make up 2% to 2.5%. The sequenced sample consisted of PBMCs or a T cell subset sorted from them (not recorded which). The chain is built from TRBV4-1 and TRBJ2-2, with 10 bases that match TRBD2. This receptor was taken from an adult woman who had mild COVID-19 (a few samples of this study predate the infection). Cell type and time point are not known. Here the CDR3 reads CASSQDTSGAGELFF. CDR3 bases: TGCGCCAGCAGCCAAGATACTAGCGGGGCCGGGGAGCTGTTTTTT.